This T cell receptor (beta chain) appears in the sequencing data of a study of shared clonotypes between healthy human individuals. Study-wide context: Donor ages ranged 18 to 49 years: a couple of women, a few men.

Turning to this clone: Its antigen is unknown.

Notes on the study in general: Relative to their counterparts shared across all four donors, non-shared clonotypes exhibited diminished generation probabilities.

Naive CD8 isolation took CD45RO-negative cells positively selected for CCR7 and excluded terminally differentiated effector memory CD45RA+ cells. Several immunoSEQ plates received, in even portions, the genomic DNA of each subset. TCRdb's copy holds only in-frame clones and misses some; the assay was immunoSEQ multiplex PCR. The sample records millions of clones, roughly 95% being singletons. Trimming took 4 bases from V and 0 from J; bases not matched to a gene: 14. This CDR3 region has 18 residues. Germline-derived CDR1 and CDR2 are SGDLS and YYNGEE. The receptor comes from a man between 18 and 35 years old in good health. The rearrangement joins TRBV9 to TRBJ2-3, with TRBD1 matching over 7 bases. The sequencing sample was made of naive CD8+ T cells sorted from blood. The CDR3 spells CASSKNVGTAASTDTQYF. CDR3 in DNA: TGTGCCAGCAGCAAAAATGTAGGGACAGCGGCTAGCACAGATACGCAGTATTTT. Full variable domain (rest looked up from reference TRBV9 and TRBJ2-3): DSGVTQTPKHLITATGQRVTLRCSPRSGDLSVYWYQQSLDQGLQFLIQYYNGEERAKGNILERFSAQQFPDLHSELNLSSLELGDSALYFCASSKNVGTAASTDTQYFGPGTRLTVL.